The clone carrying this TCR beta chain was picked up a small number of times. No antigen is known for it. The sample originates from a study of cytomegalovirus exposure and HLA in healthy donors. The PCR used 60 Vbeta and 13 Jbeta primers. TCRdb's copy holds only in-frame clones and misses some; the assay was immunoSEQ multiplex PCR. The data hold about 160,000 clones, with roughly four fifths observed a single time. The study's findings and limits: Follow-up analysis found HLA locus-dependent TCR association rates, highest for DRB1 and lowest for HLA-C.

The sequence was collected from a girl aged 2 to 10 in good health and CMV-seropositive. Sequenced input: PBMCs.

The DNA for the CDR3 is TGTGCCAGCAGCTTAGCACGGGTCGGGAGACCTGGGGCCAACGTCCTGACTTTC. This translates into CASSLARVGRPGANVLTF. The chain is built from TRBV11-2 and TRBJ2-6, with TRBD2 as a possible D gene (6 bases). Germline V gives CDR1 SGHAT, CDR2 FQNNGV. V dropped 1 base and J dropped 2 bases, with 15 bases sitting between them. The CDR3 covers 18 residues. The full variable domain, completed using reference TRBV11-2 and TRBJ2-6, is EAGVAQSPRYKIIEKRQSVAFWCNPISGHATLYWYQQILGQGPKLLIQFQNNGVVDDSQLPKDRFSAERLKGVDSTLKIQPAKLEDSAVYLCASSLARVGRPGANVLTFGAGSRLTVL.